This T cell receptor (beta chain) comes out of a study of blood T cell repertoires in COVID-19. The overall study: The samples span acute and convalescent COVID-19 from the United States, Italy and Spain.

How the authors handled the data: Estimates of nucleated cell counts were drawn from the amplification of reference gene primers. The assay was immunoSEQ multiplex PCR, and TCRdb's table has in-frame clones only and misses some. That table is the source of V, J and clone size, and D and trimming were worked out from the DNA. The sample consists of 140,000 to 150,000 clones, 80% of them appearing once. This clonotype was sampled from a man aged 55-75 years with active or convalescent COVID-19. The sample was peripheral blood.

DNA for the CDR3: TGTGCCAGCAGCTTAGCGCTAGATGATACGCAGTATTTT. Residues: CASSLALDDTQYF. This chain joins TRBV7-2 and TRBJ2-3; D gene unclear. The V end was cut by 0 bases, the J end by 6 bases, with 7 bases between. The CDR3 length is 13 residues. Germline V gene lookup returns CDR1 SGHTA and CDR2 FQGNSA.